Here is one TCR beta chain with its context. Its antigen remains unidentified. Nothing much larger sits one base from this clone, and base qualities are not available. The cohort comprised 670 or so healthy bone marrow donors. At the time of sampling, all cohort members were nominally healthy, though unrecorded immune exposures were likely present. The donor tested CMV seropositive and was one of the 289 seropositive cohort members. A peripheral blood sample was provided by each donor, and peripheral blood mononuclear cells were used for TCR beta sequencing. Genomic DNA extraction from the blood cell samples was performed with the Qiagen DNeasy Blood Extraction Kit. At the junction V is shortened by 1 base and J by 2 bases; bases outside the gene matches: 9. Taken from cysteine to phenylalanine, the CDR3 has 18 residues. Only the CDR3 DNA stays, 54 bases, in frame from base 1. CDR1 and CDR2, looked up from the germline V gene, are SGHDN and FVKESK.

This sample is part of a study of cytomegalovirus exposure and HLA in healthy donors (dated by TCRdb to 2016 to 2017). A note on the overall study: An earlier analysis of roughly 570 of the donors reported 276 Gb of sequence data and about 120 million unique TCR beta sequences obtained from about 170 million T cells. A later genetic analysis used genome-wide SNP genotypes for 398 of the 666 donors, treating that subset as a discovery cohort. Alongside the repertoire data, information on donor age, sex, ethnicity and CMV serostatus was compiled. The later analysis used no new phenotypic data to find candidate immune exposures, relying instead on TCR beta sequences and their occurrence across donors. In an earlier analysis of about 590 of the donors, high-throughput TCR beta sequencing was used to judge whether each TCR beta V gene segment behaved as functional or pseudogenic. To study patterns of TCR occurrence, a later analysis re-analyzed previously published TCR beta repertoires from several hundred donors and added high-resolution HLA genotyping. Among 300 to 500 genotyped donors of the cohort, an average of around 250,000 unique TCR beta nucleotide sequences was sequenced per donor, of which roughly 18% were non-productive. An early release covering 550 to 700 HLA-typed donors comprised approximately 300 gigabases of sequencing data and 85 million or so unique TCR sequences. Of the 350 to 450 genotyped donors, roughly 80% were placed in the genetic ancestry cluster associated with self-reported Caucasian donors. Five DR-DQ haplotypes were handled as single units for association and clustering, since linkage in the cohort was strong. Typing coverage varied by locus: roughly 629-640 donors for A, B, C, DRB1 and DQB1; approximately 520 for DQA1; about 590 for DPA1; roughly 470 for DPB1. Class I and class II HLA loci were covered by the typing at four-digit resolution. To predict cytomegalovirus infection status, the study brought together high-throughput TCR immunosequencing, statistical association of individual TCRs with disease status, and machine learning. The study was designed to test whether signatures of past pathogen exposure could be identified by cataloging public T cell receptors. A separate validation cohort of 100 to 150 different subjects was used in addition to the 666-subject first cohort. All discovery cohort repertoires had been generated using a single sequencing platform. The study used immunosequencing to profile the T cell repertoires of approximately 650 subjects and linked those repertoires to cytomegalovirus serostatus.

The study at large found these results: According to the authors, the approach could potentially be generalized to other disease states and immunological phenotypes. A cluster of highly shared sequence variants was judged likely to be a technical artifact of the sequencing pipeline. V-gene and J-gene trimming of TCR beta chains was associated with a missense DCLRE1C variant in a later genetic analysis, and the association was replicated in an independent cohort. A later analysis found that HLA-associated TCR beta chains were more clonally expanded and had lower generation probabilities than equally common non-associated chains. The earlier analysis of 587 of the donors excluded over 15 rarely observed V segments, including chromosome 9 orphons, because counts were too low. Most TCR sequences were seen in very few donors, while some public TCRs were found in many individuals. A further reported finding was that TCR beta sequences accurately predicted the HLA-A and HLA-B alleles for most subjects in the first cohort. In both the original and validation cohorts, the classifier was reported to diagnose cytomegalovirus status with high specificity and sensitivity. Because some donors lacked HLA typing at each locus, the association tests relied only on the typed subset. Some IMGT-functional V segments, including TRBV6-2 and TRBV6-3, could not be distinguished by the 87-base-pair reads and were therefore excluded. Linkage disequilibrium might explain the correlated functional status among segregating V segments, but an unknown experimental factor could not be ruled out. In an earlier analysis of about 600 of the donors, most TCR beta V segments appeared in productive rearrangements about 87% or about 30% of the time, broadly matching IMGT annotations. In vitro tests confirmed that a few of the cytomegalovirus-associated TCR beta chains recognize cytomegalovirus antigens. Compared with the roughly 600-donor mean, donors in an Asian-associated ancestry cluster had fewer N-insertions in productive TCRs, according to a later genetic analysis. Roughly uniform sequencing depth across donors was assumed in presence/absence analyses, although this assumption may not hold. In a later analysis, the rate of TCR association differed among HLA loci, with DRB1 alleles having the most associated TCRs and HLA-C alleles having the fewest. A later analysis reported that several top co-occurrence clusters appeared linked to parvovirus B19, influenza, CMV and Epstein-Barr virus. CMV serostatus was the only immune exposure information available for the cohort. In a later analysis, around 15,000 TCR beta sequences were associated with specific HLA alleles at a false discovery rate of 0.05. According to a later analysis, most CMV-associated TCR beta chains appeared to be HLA-restricted, and the HLA associations seemed to be driven largely by CMV exposure. This cohort had only TCR beta chains sequenced, and the lack of alpha or paired-chain data limited which features could be detected. When HLA alleles, especially DR and DQ, strongly co-occurred, attributing TCR associations to individual alleles was difficult. The study gave a list of under 200 TCR beta chains associated with cytomegalovirus.

Libraries were built with the immunoSEQ multiplex PCR assay. For the multiplex PCR, a mixture combining 60 forward primers for TCR Vbeta segments and 13 reverse primers for TCR Jbeta segments was used. The CDR3 region of rearranged TCR beta genes was amplified from genomic DNA with a multiplex PCR assay. The amplified TCR beta libraries were sequenced on the Illumina HiSeq System as 87-base-pair reads. In the authors' own workflow: Across the 500 to 750 repertoires, a later analysis counted approximately 75 million unique TCR beta chains, around 11 million of which were shared by at least two donors. A nearest-neighbor algorithm error-corrected the raw reads and collapsed the reads into unique sequences, merging closely related sequences to remove PCR and sequencing errors. To assign V, D and J gene segments, CDR3 sequences were aligned to IMGT reference sequences. For a sequence to be retained, a match of at least six nucleotides to both a V gene segment and a J gene segment was required. Rearrangements were called productive when the CDR3 lacked stop codons and stayed in frame with V and J; all others were non-productive. Following IMGT convention, CDR3 was defined as the stretch from the second conserved V-encoded cysteine up to the conserved J-encoded phenylalanine. Sequences without an unambiguous match to a single V gene segment were excluded from the earlier analysis of approximately 600 of the donors. An earlier analysis of over 450 of the donors classified V segments as functional when productive rearrangements were above 56.7% and as segregating when the standard deviation between donors was above 5%. To diagnose cytomegalovirus status from the catalog of TCR beta chain sequences, a statistical classification framework was built. In a later analysis, V and J genes were assigned by comparing TCR nucleotide sequences against IMGT/GENE-DB human TR gene sequences. The TCRdist pipeline was used in a later analysis to assign CDR3 sequences and most-parsimonious VDJ recombination scenarios. A later analysis defined each TCR beta chain by its CDR3 amino acid sequence plus V-gene family, and excluded reads lacking a unique V-gene family. As a way to deal with suspected cross-contamination and a sequencing artifact, a later analysis dropped nearly 600 nucleotide sequences that were highly shared and had low generation probability. In a later analysis, a clonal expansion index was calculated for each public chain from normalized within-repertoire ranks of inferred template counts. In a later analysis, generation probabilities were computed with a VDJ recombination model fitted to out-of-frame rearrangements, and the resulting probabilities were checked against IGoR. A later analysis scored TCR-TCR, TCR-HLA and TCR-CMV co-occurrence with hypergeometric tests, applying a repertoire-size bias correction to TCR pairs. False discovery rates were estimated in a later analysis by permuting HLA or CMV assignments 20 times. In a later analysis, co-occurring TCRs were grouped with DBSCAN, and TCRdist sequence similarity was added when clustering was performed within HLA-allele-positive subsets. Repertoires with fewer than 30,000 or more than 120,000 public chains, plus five repertoires with anomalous nucleotide sharing, were excluded from co-occurrence clustering. Imported from immuneACCESS, the table was reduced by TCRdb to in-frame sequences with V and J called. These copies leave out some clones; in studies compared against another copy, an unresolved V gene accounts for under half, and the cause of the remainder is not known. That table is the source of V, J and clone size, and D and trimming were worked out from the DNA. The sample table shows tens of thousands of clones, and under 85% are seen once. The ten biggest clones cover approximately 8.9% of the sample.

Sequencing used PBMCs. The source is a woman aged 40 to 50 in good health and CMV-seropositive. This chain joins TRBV14 to TRBJ2-2, with 8 bases aligning to TRBD1. The bases are TGTGCCAGCAGCCAAGTCCCCCGACAGGGGATAAACACCGGGGAGCTGTTTTTT. Its translation reads: CASSQVPRQGINTGELFF.